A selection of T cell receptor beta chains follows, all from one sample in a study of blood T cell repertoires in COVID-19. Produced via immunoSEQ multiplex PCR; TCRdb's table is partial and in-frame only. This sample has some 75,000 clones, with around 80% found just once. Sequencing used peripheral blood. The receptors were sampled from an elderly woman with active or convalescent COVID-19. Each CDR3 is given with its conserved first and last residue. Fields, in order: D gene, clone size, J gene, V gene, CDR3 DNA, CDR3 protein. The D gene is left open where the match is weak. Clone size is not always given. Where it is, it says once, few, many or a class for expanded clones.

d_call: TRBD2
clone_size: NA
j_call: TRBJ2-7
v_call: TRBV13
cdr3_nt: TGTGCCAGCAGCTCGACTAGCGGGGGGGCCCCCTCCTACGAGCAGTACTTC
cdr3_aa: CASSSTSGGAPSYEQYF

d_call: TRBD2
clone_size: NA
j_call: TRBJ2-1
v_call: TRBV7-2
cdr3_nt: TGTGCCAGCAGCGTACGGGGGGGCATCGATGAGCAGTTCTTC
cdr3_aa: CASSVRGGIDEQFF

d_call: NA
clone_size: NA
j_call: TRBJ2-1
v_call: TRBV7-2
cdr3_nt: TGTGCCAGCAGCCGAGACTGGAATGAGCAGTTCTTC
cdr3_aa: CASSRDWNEQFF

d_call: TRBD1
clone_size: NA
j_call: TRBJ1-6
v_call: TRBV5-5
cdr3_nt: TGTGCCAGCAGCTTGGGGACAGGGATGGGTTCACCCCTCCACTTT
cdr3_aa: CASSLGTGMGSPLHF

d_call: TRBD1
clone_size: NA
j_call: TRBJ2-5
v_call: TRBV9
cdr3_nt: TGTGCCAGCCAGGGGGCCTATGGGGAGACCCAGTACTTC
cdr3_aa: CASQGAYGETQYF

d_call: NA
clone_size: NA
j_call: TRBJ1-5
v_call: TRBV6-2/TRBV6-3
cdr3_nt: TGTGCCAGCAGTTGGCCGGGTCCGAGCAATCAGCCCCAGCATTTT
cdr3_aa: CASSWPGPSNQPQHF

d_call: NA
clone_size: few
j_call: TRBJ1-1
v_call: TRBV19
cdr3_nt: TGTGCCAGTAGTATCCCCGGACAGACTGAAGCTTTCTTT
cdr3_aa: CASSIPGQTEAFF

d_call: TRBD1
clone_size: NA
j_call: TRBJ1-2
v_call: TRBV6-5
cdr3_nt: TGTGCCAGCAGAGAGGACAGGGCTGGGCAGGGCTACACCTTC
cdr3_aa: CASREDRAGQGYTF

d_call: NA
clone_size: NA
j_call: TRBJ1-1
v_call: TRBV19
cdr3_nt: TGTGCCAGTATCCCCAGGGCTTCGAACACTGAAGCTTTCTTT
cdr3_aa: CASIPRASNTEAFF

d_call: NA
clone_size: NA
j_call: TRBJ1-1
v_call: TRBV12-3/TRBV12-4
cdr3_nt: TGTGCCAGCAGTTTAGCCGGGGGTGTTGAAGCTTTCTTT
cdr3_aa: CASSLAGGVEAFF

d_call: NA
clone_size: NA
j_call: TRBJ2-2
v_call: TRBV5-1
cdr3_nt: TGCGCCAGCAGCTGGGGGCAGACACCCGCGAACACCGGGGAGCTGTTTTTT
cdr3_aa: CASSWGQTPANTGELFF

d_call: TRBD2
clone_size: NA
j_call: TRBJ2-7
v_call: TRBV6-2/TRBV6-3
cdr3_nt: TGTGCCAGCAGTCTCATTTGGACTAGCGGGGGGTCTGAGCAGTACTTC
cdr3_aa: CASSLIWTSGGSEQYF

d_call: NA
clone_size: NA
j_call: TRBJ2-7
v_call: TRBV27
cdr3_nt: TGTGCCAGCTGTTTAGATGGGGCCACCTACGAGCAGTACTTC
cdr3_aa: CASCLDGATYEQYF

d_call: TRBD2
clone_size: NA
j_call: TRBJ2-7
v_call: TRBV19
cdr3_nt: TGTGCCAGTAGTACACAGGAGGCTAGCGGGGGTGACGAGCAGTACTTC
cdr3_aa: CASSTQEASGGDEQYF

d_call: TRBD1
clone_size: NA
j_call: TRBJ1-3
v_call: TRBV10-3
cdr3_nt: TGTGCCATCAGTAACGGACAGGGGAACACCATATATTTT
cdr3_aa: CAISNGQGNTIYF

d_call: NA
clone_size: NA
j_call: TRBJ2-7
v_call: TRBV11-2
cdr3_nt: TGTGCCAGCAGCTCCACCCCGGACACCTCCTACGAGCAGTACTTC
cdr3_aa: CASSSTPDTSYEQYF

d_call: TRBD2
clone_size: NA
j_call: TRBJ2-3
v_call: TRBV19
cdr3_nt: TGTGCCAGTAAGCTTAGCGGGGGGGCTTGGGATACGCAGTATTTT
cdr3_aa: CASKLSGGAWDTQYF

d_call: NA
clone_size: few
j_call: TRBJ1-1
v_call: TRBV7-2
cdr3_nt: TGTGCCAGCAGCTACACAGGGAACACTGAAGCTTTCTTT
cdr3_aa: CASSYTGNTEAFF

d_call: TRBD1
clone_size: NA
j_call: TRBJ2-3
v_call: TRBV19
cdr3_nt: TGTGCCAGTAGCGTATGGGACAGGGGAACAGATACGCAGTATTTT
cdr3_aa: CASSVWDRGTDTQYF

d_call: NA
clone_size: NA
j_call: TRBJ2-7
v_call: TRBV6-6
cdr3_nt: TGTGCCAGCAGTTTGGACAACTCCTACGAGCAGTACTTC
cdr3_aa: CASSLDNSYEQYF

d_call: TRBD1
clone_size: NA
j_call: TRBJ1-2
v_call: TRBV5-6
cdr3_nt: TGTGCCAGCAGCCTCCGGGACAGGTTTAACTATGGCTACACCTTC
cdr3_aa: CASSLRDRFNYGYTF

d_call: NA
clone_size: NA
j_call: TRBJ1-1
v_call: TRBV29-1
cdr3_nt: TGCAGCGTCTCCGGGTCGGCAGGGCTGAACACTGAAGCTTTCTTT
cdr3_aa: CSVSGSAGLNTEAFF

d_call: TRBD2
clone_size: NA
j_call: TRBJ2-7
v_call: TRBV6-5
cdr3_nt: TGTGCCAGCACCCGACTAGCGGGGGAGACCTACGAGCAGTACTTC
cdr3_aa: CASTRLAGETYEQYF

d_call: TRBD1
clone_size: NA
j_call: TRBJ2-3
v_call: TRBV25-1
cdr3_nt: TGTGCCAGCAGTGAATGGGGGACAGACCTCACAGATACGCAGTATTTT
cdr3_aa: CASSEWGTDLTDTQYF

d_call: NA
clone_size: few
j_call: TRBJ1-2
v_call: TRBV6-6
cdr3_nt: TGTGCCAGCAGTTACTCCGCAGGCGACTATGGCTACACCTTC
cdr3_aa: CASSYSAGDYGYTF

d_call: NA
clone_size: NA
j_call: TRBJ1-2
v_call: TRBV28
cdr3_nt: TGTGCCAGCAGCCCAGGGGATGGCTACACCTTC
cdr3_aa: CASSPGDGYTF

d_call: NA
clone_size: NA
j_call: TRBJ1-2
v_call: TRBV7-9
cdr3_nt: TGTGCCAGCAGCGAGCTGGGGGGGGATGGCTACACCTTC
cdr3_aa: CASSELGGDGYTF

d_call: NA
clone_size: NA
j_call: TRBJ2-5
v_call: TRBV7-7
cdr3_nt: TGTGCTAGCAGCTTTTCTGCACAAAACAAAGAGACCCAGTACTTC
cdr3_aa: CASSFSAQNKETQYF

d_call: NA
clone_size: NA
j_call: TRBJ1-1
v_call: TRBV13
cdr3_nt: TGTGCCAGCAGCCCCGCTCCAGGGGTAGGGACTGAAGCTTTCTTT
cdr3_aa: CASSPAPGVGTEAFF

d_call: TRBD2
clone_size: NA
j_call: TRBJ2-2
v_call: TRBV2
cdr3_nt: TGTGCCAGCAGTGGGGGGGGAACGAAGGAGCTGTTTTTT
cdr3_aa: CASSGGGTKELFF

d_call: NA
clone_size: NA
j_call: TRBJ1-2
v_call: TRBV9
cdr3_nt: TGTGCCAGCACCGTTACGGACAGTATGAGCTATGGCTACACCTTC
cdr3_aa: CASTVTDSMSYGYTF

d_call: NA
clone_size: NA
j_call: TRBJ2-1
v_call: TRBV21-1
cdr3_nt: TGTGCCAGCAGCACTATCCGGGACAGGGTGTACTACAATGAGCAGTTCTTC
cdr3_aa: CASSTIRDRVYYNEQFF

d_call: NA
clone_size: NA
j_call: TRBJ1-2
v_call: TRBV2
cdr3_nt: TGTGCCAGCAGAGCGAGGTCAGGGGCGCGGCAATCCGGCTACACCTTC
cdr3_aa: CASRARSGARQSGYTF

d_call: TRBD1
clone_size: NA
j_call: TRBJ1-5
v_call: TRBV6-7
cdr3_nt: TGTGCCAGCAGTTACTCGAGGAGCTGGCGCTTTGCCAGGGGGCAGAGACAGCCCCAGCATTTT
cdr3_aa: CASSYSRSWRFARGQRQPQHF

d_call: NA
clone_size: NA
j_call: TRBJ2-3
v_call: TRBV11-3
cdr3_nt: TGTGCCAGCAGCTTGGGACTTTCTTCCACAGATACGCAGTATTTT
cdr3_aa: CASSLGLSSTDTQYF

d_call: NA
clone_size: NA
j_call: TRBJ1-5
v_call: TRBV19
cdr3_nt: TGTGCCAGTAGTACAGTTCGCAATCAGCCCCAGCATTTT
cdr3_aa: CASSTVRNQPQHF

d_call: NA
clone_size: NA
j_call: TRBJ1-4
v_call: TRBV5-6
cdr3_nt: TGTGCCAGCAGCATGGGGGGCAGGAGAGGCGGTAGTGAAAAACTGTTTTTT
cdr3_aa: CASSMGGRRGGSEKLFF

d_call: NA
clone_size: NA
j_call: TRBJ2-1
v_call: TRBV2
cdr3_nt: TGTGCCAGCATGGGTAGGAGCTCCTACAATGAGCAGTTCTTC
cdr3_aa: CASMGRSSYNEQFF

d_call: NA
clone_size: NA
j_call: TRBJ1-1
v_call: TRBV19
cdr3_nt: TGTGCCAGTAGTCTCACCCAGATCATGAACACTGAAGCTTTCTTT
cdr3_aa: CASSLTQIMNTEAFF

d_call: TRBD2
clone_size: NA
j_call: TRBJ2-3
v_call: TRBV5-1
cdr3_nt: TGCGCCAGCAGATCGAGCGGGAGCATGGATACGCAGTATTTT
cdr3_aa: CASRSSGSMDTQYF

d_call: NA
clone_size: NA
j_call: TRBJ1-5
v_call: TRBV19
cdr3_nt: TGTGCCAGTAGGGGGCGCTGGGGTGGCAATCAGCCCCAGCATTTT
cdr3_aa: CASRGRWGGNQPQHF